Sequencing of this T cell receptor (beta chain) was carried out in a study of Ad26.COV2.S vaccination and SARS-CoV-2 variants. For the study at large: Participants got Ad26.COV2.S intramuscularly, once or twice 56 days apart.

Stated treatment: 15 to 20 received Ad26.COV2.S at low or high dose, single or two shots; 5 received placebo; per-sample allocation not given. Vaccine and placebo recipients were sampled on day 63 after the first injection. In the vaccine, an Ad26 vector expressed the SARS-CoV-2 spike of the Wuhan strain. Study-wide points: While placebo recipients had lower spike-specific TCR breadth, vaccine recipients had more. Measurement of non-spike TCR breadth gave similar results in vaccine and placebo recipients.

Comment on this clone: Its specificity is not known.

Trimming took 6 bases from V and 5 from J; bases not matched to a gene: 8. Germline CDR1 is MDHEN and CDR2 is SYDVKM. CDR3 length: 14 residues. Measured with immunoSEQ multiplex PCR; TCRdb has only the in-frame clones, and not every one. The profile shows 450,000 to 550,000 clones, 70% to 90% of them singletons. The source is a person aged 18-65 years who received the Ad26.COV2.S COVID-19 vaccine or a placebo. The sample was peripheral blood, taken in a trial of Ad26.COV2.S vaccine versus placebo. V usage is TRBV28 and J usage is TRBJ1-2, with TRBD1 matching over 8 bases. CDR3 bases: TGTGCCAGCAGACGGACAGGGAGATTGTATGGCTACACCTTC. Protein product: CASRRTGRLYGYTF.